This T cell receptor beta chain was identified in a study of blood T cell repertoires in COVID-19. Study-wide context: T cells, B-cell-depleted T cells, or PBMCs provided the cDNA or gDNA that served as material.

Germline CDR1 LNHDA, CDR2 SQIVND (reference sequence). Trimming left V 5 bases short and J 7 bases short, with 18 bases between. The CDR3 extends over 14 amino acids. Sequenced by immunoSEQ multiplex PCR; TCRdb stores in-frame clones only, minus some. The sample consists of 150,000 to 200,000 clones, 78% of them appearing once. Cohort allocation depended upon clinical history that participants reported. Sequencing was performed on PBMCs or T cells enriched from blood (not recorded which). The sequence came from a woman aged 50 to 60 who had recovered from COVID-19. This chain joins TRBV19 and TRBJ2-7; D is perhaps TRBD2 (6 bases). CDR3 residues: CASSLSVVAGEQYF. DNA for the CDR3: TGTGCCAGTAGTTTGTCGGTCGTTGCGGGGGAGCAGTACTTC.